One sample yielded the 5 T cell receptor beta chains listed below, sequenced in a study of PD-L1 blockade in urothelial cancer. Generated by immunoSEQ multiplex PCR, the TCRdb table keeps only in-frame clones and is missing some. The sample shows 35,000 to 55,000 clones, 82% of them seen only once. As to time point: peripheral blood 6 weeks after treatment start. The sequencing here drew on PBMCs, taken around atezolizumab (anti-PD-L1) treatment. The origin of the receptors is a man aged 55 to 70 with urothelial cancer.

The CDR3 region is CASSLTGRGYTF. The DNA of the CDR3 is TGTGCCAGTAGTCTGACAGGGCGCGGCTACACCTTC. The chain has TRBV19 and TRBJ1-2, with 7 positions matching TRBD1. Germline V gene data show CDR1 as LNHDA and CDR2 as SQIVND (reference sequence). J gave up 8 bases and V 5 bases, and 5 bases lay outside the gene matches. The length of the CDR3 is 12 residues.

The V and J genes are TRBV5-5 and TRBJ2-1; D might be TRBD2 (5 bases). Looked up from germline, CDR1 is SGHKS and CDR2 is YYEKEE (reference sequence). Trimming took 0 bases from V and 8 from J, leaving 15 bases between them. CDR3 length: 15 residues. The CDR3: CASSLGSSGGYEQFF. In nucleotides, the CDR3 is TGTGCCAGCAGCTTGGGAAGTAGTGGAGGCTATGAGCAGTTCTTC.

The chain carries TRBV7-9 and TRBJ2-1, with 9 bases identical to TRBD1. The CDR3 covers 14 residues. Trimming cost V 4 bases and J 7 bases; bases outside gene matches: 5. Germline V gene sequence: CDR1 SEHNR, CDR2 FQNEAQ (reference sequence). CDR3 in DNA: TGTGCCAGCAGCTCCCCGGACAGGGGAAATGAGCAGTTCTTC. As protein: CASSSPDRGNEQFF. Combining the CDR3 with reference TRBV7-9 and TRBJ2-1 gives the whole variable domain DTGVSQNPRHKITKRGQNVTFRCDPISEHNRLYWYRQTLGQGPEFLTYFQNEAQLEKSRLLSDRFSAERPKGSFSTLEIQRTEQGDSAMYLCASSSPDRGNEQFFGPGTRLTVL.

The V call is TRBV2, the J call TRBJ1-6, with TRBD1 identical over 7 bases. Germline V gives CDR1 SNHLY, CDR2 FYNNEI. Unmatched junction bases numbered 12, after V lost 11 bases and J lost 8 bases. CDR3 size: 14 residues. The CDR3 DNA follows: TGTGCCTCCCGACAGGGACAGTCATATTCACCCCTCCACTTT. Its translation: CASRQGQSYSPLHF. The whole variable domain, filled in from reference TRBV2 and TRBJ1-6, reads EPEVTQTPSHQVTQMGQEVILRCVPISNHLYFYWYRQILGQKVEFLVSFYNNEISEKSEIFDDQFSVERPDGSNFTLKIRSTKLEDSAMYFCASRQGQSYSPLHFGNGTRLTVT.

The chain recombines TRBV28 with TRBJ1-2; D uncertain. Per germline, CDR1 MDHEN and CDR2 SYDVKM. V lost 6 bases to trimming and J lost 3 bases, with 11 bases between them. The CDR3 is 13 amino acids. CDR3 residues: CASSSGVDYGYTF. DNA of the CDR3: TGTGCCAGCAGCTCGGGTGTCGACTATGGCTACACCTTC.